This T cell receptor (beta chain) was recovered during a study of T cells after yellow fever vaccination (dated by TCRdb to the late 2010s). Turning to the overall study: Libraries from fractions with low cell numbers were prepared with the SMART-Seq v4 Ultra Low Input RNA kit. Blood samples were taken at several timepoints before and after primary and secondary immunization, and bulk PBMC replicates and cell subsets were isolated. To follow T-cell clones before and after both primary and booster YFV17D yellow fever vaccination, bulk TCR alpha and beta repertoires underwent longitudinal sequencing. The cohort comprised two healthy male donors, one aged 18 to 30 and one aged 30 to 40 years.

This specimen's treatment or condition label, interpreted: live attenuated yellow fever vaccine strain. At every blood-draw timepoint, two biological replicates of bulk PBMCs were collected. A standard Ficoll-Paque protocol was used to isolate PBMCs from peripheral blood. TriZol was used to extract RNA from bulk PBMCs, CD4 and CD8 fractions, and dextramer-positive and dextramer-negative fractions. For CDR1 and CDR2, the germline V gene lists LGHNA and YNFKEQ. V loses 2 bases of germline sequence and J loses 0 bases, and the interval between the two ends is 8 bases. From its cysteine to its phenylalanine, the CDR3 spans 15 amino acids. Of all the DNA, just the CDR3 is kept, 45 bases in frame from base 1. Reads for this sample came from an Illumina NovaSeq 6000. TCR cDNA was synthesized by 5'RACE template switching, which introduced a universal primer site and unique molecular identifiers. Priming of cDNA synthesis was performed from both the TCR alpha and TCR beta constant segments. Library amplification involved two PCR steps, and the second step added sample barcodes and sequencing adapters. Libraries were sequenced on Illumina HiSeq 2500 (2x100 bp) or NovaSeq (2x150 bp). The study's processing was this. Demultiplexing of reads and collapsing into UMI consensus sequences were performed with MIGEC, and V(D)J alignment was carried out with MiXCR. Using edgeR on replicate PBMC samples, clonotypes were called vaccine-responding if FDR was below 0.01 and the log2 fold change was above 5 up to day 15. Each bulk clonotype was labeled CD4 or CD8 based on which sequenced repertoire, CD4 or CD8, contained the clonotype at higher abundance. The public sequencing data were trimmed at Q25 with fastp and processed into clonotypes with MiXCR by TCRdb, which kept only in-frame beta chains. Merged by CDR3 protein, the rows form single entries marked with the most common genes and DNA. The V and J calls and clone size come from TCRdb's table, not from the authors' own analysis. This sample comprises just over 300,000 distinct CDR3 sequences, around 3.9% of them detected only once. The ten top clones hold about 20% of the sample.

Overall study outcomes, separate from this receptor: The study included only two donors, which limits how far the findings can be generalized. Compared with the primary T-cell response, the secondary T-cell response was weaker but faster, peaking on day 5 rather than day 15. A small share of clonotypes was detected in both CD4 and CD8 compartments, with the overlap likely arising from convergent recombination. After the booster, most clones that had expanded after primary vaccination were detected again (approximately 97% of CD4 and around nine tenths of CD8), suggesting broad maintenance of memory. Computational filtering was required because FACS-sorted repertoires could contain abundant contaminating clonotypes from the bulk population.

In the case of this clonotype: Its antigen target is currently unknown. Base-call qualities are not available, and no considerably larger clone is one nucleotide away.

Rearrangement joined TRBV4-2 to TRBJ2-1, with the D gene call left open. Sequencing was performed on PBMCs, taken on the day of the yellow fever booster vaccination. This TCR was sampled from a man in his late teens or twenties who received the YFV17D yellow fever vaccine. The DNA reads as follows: TGTGCCAGCAGCCAAAGACGCAGCTCCTACAATGAGCAGTTCTTC. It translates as CASSQRRSSYNEQFF.